This T cell receptor (beta chain) was obtained from a study of STAT5B mutations in CD4+ large granular lymphocyte leukemia. General study results and limits: Compared with healthy controls (2/35), patient top clones favored TRBV06 (8/27).

Looked up from germline, CDR1 is LNHDA and CDR2 is SQIVND (reference sequence). Trimming at V came to 5 bases and at J to 6 bases, leaving 14 bases not matched to a gene. This CDR3 has 16 residues. About this clone: Its antigen is not identified.

Clones were sequenced by immunoSEQ multiplex PCR, and TCRdb holds only the in-frame ones, with some missing. The sample consists of more than 9,500 clones, approximately 83% of them appearing once. The chain employs TRBV19 and TRBJ2-3; 7 bases align to TRBD2. The source is a man aged 55-75 years with CD4+ T-cell large granular lymphocyte leukemia. Sequencing used PBMCs. CDR3 amino acids: CASSPGRDPPRDTQYF. CDR3 sequence (DNA): TGTGCCAGTAGTCCAGGGAGGGATCCCCCCCGGGATACGCAGTATTTT.